The rows below give T cell receptor beta chains drawn from one sample of a study of human T cells and chemical hapten exposure. TCRdb re-called the RACE reads with MiXCR, one entry per CDR3 protein. The data show approximately 370,000 distinct CDR3 sequences, approximately 5.8% seen once. The specimen comprised whole blood, sampled in connection with sensitization to the hapten diphenylcyclopropenone (DPC). Receptors were obtained from a woman aged 18-29 years with alopecia areata. Some clones in this sample may be carry-over from other donors' samples. CDR3s include the opening cysteine and the closing phenylalanine or tryptophan. The D gene is left open where the match is weak. The size of a clone is reported for some rows only, either as once, few or many, or as a class for expanded clones.

size	V	J	D	DNA	CDR3
many	TRBV7-2	TRBJ2-3	-	TGTGCCAGCAGCCCTTGGACAGCTAGCACAGATACGCAGTATTTT	CASSPWTASTDTQYF
few	TRBV5-8	TRBJ1-1	TRBD1	TGTGCCAGCAGCGTCCGGACAGGGAGGAAGACTGAAGCTTTCTTT	CASSVRTGRKTEAFF
many	TRBV29-1	TRBJ1-1	-	TGCAGCGTTGAAGCACTTGAGGGGGGAGCTTTCTTT	CSVEALEGGAFF
many	TRBV4-3	TRBJ1-3	-	TGCGCCAGCAGCCAGGGACACGGAAGGCAGCGTTCTGGAAACACCATATATTTT	CASSQGHGRQRSGNTIYF
-	TRBV15	TRBJ2-1	-	TGTGCCACCAGCAGAGCGGCGGACTCCACCTACAATGAGCAGTTCTTC	CATSRAADSTYNEQFF
-	TRBV9	TRBJ2-2	-	TGTGCCAGCAGCTTAACAGGGAACACCGGGGAGCTGTTTTTT	CASSLTGNTGELFF
few	TRBV5-6	TRBJ2-3	-	TGTGCCAGCAGCTGGACATTGGCAGATACGCAGTATTTT	CASSWTLADTQYF
many	TRBV28	TRBJ2-5	TRBD1	TGTGCCAGCAGTTTCAGGGGGCCGAGACAAGAGACCCAGTACTTC	CASSFRGPRQETQYF
-	TRBV6-6	TRBJ2-3	-	TGTGCCAGCAGGTATCAGGGTCCTAGCACAGATACGCAGTATTTT	CASRYQGPSTDTQYF
many	TRBV4-3	TRBJ1-2	-	TGCGCCAGCAGCCAAGATTCAGGGAGGCCCCACTATGGCTACACCTTC	CASSQDSGRPHYGYTF
many	TRBV6-1	TRBJ1-5	-	TGTGCCAGCAGTGATCAGGATCATCAGCCCCAGCATTTT	CASSDQDHQPQHF
many	TRBV3-1	TRBJ1-1	-	TGCGCCAGCAGCCAAGAAGCAGGATACACTGAAGCTTTCTTT	CASSQEAGYTEAFF
-	TRBV7-6	TRBJ2-1	TRBD2	TGTGCCAGCAGCAAACCCACAGGGACTAGCGGGGGGAGGTACAATGAGCAGTTCTTC	CASSKPTGTSGGRYNEQFF
-	TRBV10-3	TRBJ1-1	-	TGTGCCATCAGCACGACAGAGAACACTGAAGCTTTCTTT	CAISTTENTEAFF
few	TRBV5-1	TRBJ2-5	-	TGCGCCAGCCACAGGGGCGGCGGGGGACAAGAGACCCAGTACTTC	CASHRGGGGQETQYF
many	TRBV10-3	TRBJ1-1	-	TGTGCCATCAGTGAGAACAGGGCCGATAGTGAAGCTTTCTTT	CAISENRADSEAFF